This TCR beta chain was recovered during a study of vaccination and CD4 T cells after COVID-19 (dated by TCRdb to the early 2020s). For context, the study as a whole: Convalescent patients had a positive SARS-CoV-2 result on nasal swab PCR, and of these patients, some ten had mild disease and one had severe disease. The convalescent cohort included six males and four females, with two Hispanic individuals, seven Caucasians, two Asians and one multiracial person. Participants received two doses of either the Pfizer-BioNTech BNT162b2 vaccine (n=8) or the Moderna mRNA-1273 vaccine (n=2). Post-COVID blood samples from convalescent patients were collected a median of approximately 100 days after diagnosis, with a range of roughly 35 to 180 days. The time from the second vaccine dose to post-vaccine blood sampling had a median of 72 days and ranged from about 14 to 241 days. Culture stimuli were overlapping spike peptide pools from SARS-CoV-2 and from the common cold coronaviruses HCoV-NL63, HCoV-OC43 and HCoV-229E. As controls, cultures received a CEFX viral epitope pool (the positive control), an HIV-1 Nef peptide pool (the negative control), or no peptide at all. In roughly 10 COVID-19 convalescent patients and 4 infection-naive healthy vaccine recipients, the spike-specific CD4+ TCR repertoire before mRNA vaccination was compared with the repertoire after mRNA vaccination. The investigation overall reported the following: Only a relatively small number of convalescent patients were included in the study, and early timepoints following natural infection were not analyzed. In convalescent patients, a median approximately 83% of post-vaccine SARS-CoV-2-reactive clones were detected only after vaccination, suggesting vaccine-specific priming. Of the vaccine-specific clones found in convalescent patients, nearly all (304 of 307) were mono-reactive for SARS-CoV-2 spike instead of being cross-reactive with common cold coronaviruses. The median count of SARS-CoV-2-reactive clonotypes went up from 20 to 25 after infection to 38 after vaccination, although the change was not significant.

Library preparation employed PCR. DNA from cultured CD4+ T cells was subjected to TCR sequencing with the Oncomine TCR Beta short-read assay at the Johns Hopkins FTIC core. The QIAamp micro DNA kit was used to extract genomic DNA from the cultured CD4+ T cells. Oncomine TCR Beta libraries from cultured CD4+ T cells were pooled using unique dual indexes and sequenced on an Illumina iSeq 100. In the authors' own workflow: Non-productive sequences were filtered out, and CDR3s that did not start with C, did not end with F or W, or were shorter than 7 amino acids were discarded. Antigen-specific clonotypes were identified with the MANAFEST web application by comparing peptide-stimulated wells with reference and other culture wells. To be called positive, a clone needed an FDR below 0.05, an odds ratio above 5, and a productive frequency above 0.1% in at least two of three replicate wells. Clonotypes that were significantly expanded in both SARS-CoV-2 spike wells and at least one common cold coronavirus spike condition were defined as cross-reactive. Using R version 3.6.1, CDR3 homology was evaluated through Levenshtein distances (stringdist) along with unrooted phylogenetic trees (ape). The public reads were run again by TCRdb, first through fastp at Q25 and then through MiXCR, and only productive beta chains were kept. Rows are combined by CDR3 protein, so each entry shows the most common genes and DNA. In this record, the V and J calls reflect TCRdb's handling and not the investigators' own analysis. Across this sample there are around 2,900 distinct CDR3 sequences, with over 75% seen only once. The ten largest clonotypes hold 36% of the sample.

Reading the germline V gene gives CDR1 MRHNA and CDR2 SNTAGT. Cut back by 0 bases and 7 bases, the V and J ends lie 4 bases apart. The CDR3 starts with the cysteine, ends with the phenylalanine, and has 13 residues. Kept here is only the CDR3 DNA, which spans 39 bases and is read in frame from base 1. Taken with the paper, the label for treatment or condition translates to: approximately 10-day PBMC culture with coronavirus spike peptide pools or control peptides (ViraFEST assay). The ViraFEST assay was used in the study, in which antigen-specific T cells were expanded with peptide pools and expanded clonotypes were subsequently identified by TCR sequencing. Positive SARS-CoV-2 PCR tests in the convalescent patients dated from March to December 2020, before Alpha, Beta and Delta variants emerged in the United States. Each well held some 2 million PBMCs cultured with 10 ug/ml peptide pools in IMDM containing 5% human AB serum and roughly 10 IU/ml IL-2. Half of the culture medium was replaced with fresh IL-2-containing medium on days 3 and 7. CD4+ T cells were isolated after around 11 days of culture through negative selection using the EasySep CD4+ T cell isolation kit. PBMCs were separated from whole blood using Ficoll-Paque Plus gradient centrifugation and then either used fresh or cryopreserved at -140C. Each culture condition was generally run in triplicate wells.

On this clonotype itself: Its cognate antigen has yet to be identified. No quality values exist for individual bases; no much larger clone is one base distant.

Sequenced sample: CD4+ T cells from blood, cultured in vitro. The TCR originated in a human donor who had recovered from COVID-19. The sequence links TRBV6-4 to TRBJ1-6; no D gene can be assigned with confidence. The nucleotides are TGTGCCAGCAGTGACTCTTCGAATTCACCCCTCCACTTT. Its coded protein is CASSDSSNSPLHF.